The source of this T cell receptor (beta chain) is a study of control samples from healthy donors and cancer patients (dated by TCRdb to 2020 to 2021). CDR1 and CDR2 (DFQATT, SNEGSKA) derive from the germline V gene (reference sequence). From the cysteine up to the phenylalanine, the CDR3 has a length of 11 residues. The only DNA kept is the CDR3, 33 bases in frame from the first base. Relative to germline, V is 6 bases shorter and J is 0 bases shorter, with 5 bases between their ends. In the case of this clone: Its antigen is still unknown. The sample holds no much larger clone one base away, and base qualities are not on file. This CDR3 is also generated by other DNA sequences in the sample.

The library was made by the immunoSEQ multiplex PCR assay. TCRdb obtained this table from immuneACCESS and retained in-frame rearrangements with V and J assigned. These tables miss some clones; where compared with another copy, unresolved V genes account for less than half of the shortfall, and the remainder is unexplained. Counted in this sample were tens of thousands of clones; around four fifths of them appeared once. The ten largest clonotypes hold 2.9% of the sample. This chain is built from TRBV20-1 and TRBJ1-1; no D gene is confidently identified. The TCR was taken from a woman aged 50 to 65 with lung cancer. Sequences were obtained from PBMCs. CDR3 protein: CSAPVNTEAFF. The DNA sequence is as follows: TGCAGTGCGCCGGTGAACACTGAAGCTTTCTTT.